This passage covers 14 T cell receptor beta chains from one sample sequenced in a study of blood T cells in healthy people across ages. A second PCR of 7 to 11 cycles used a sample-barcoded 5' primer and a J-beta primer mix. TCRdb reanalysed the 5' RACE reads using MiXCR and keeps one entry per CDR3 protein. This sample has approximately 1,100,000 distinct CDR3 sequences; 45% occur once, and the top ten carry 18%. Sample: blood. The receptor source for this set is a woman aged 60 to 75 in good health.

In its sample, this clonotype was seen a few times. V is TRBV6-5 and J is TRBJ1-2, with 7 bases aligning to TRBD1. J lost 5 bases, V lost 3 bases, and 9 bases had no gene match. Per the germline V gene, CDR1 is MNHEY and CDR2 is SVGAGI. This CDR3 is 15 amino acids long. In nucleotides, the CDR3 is TGTGCCAGCAGTTATATCGGGGACAGAGGGTATGGCTACACCTTC. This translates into CASSYIGDRGYGYTF.

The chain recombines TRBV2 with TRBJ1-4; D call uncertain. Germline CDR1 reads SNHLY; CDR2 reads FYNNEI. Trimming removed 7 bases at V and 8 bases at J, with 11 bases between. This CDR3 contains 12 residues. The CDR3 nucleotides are TGTGCCAGCAAAGCAGCACCAGAAAAACTGTTTTTT. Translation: CASKAAPEKLFF.

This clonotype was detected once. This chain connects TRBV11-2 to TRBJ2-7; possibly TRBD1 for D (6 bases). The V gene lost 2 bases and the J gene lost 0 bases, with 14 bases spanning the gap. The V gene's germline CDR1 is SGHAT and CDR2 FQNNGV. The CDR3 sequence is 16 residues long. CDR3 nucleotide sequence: TGTGCCAGCAGCTTACAAGGACAGACCAGCTCCTACGAGCAGTACTTC. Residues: CASSLQGQTSSYEQYF.

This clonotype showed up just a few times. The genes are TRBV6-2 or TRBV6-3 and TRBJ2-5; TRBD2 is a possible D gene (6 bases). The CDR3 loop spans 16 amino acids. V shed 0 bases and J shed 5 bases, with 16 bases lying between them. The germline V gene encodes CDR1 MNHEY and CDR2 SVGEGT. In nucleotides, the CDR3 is TGTGCCAGCAGTTACTCCCCTAGGGGAGGAAGGGAGACCCAGTACTTC. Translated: CASSYSPRGGRETQYF.

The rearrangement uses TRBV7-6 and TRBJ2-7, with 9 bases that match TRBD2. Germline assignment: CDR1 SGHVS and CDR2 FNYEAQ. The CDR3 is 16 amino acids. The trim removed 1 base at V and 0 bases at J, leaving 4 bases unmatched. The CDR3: CASSLELAGFSYEQYF. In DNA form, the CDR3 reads TGTGCCAGCAGCTTAGAGCTAGCGGGATTCTCCTACGAGCAGTACTTC.

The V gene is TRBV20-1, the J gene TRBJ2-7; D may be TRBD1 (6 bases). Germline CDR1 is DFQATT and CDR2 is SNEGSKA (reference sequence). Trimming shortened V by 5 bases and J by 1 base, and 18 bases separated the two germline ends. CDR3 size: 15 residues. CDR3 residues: CSAGPTGSQSYEQYF. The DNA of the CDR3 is TGCAGTGCTGGACCGACAGGATCACAGTCCTACGAGCAGTACTTC.

This chain's CDR3 is CASSPRWLAGGNEQFF. Written as DNA, the CDR3 is TGTGCCAGCAGCCCAAGATGGCTAGCGGGAGGAAATGAGCAGTTCTTC. The chain recombines TRBV3-1 with TRBJ2-1; 11 bases align to TRBD2. CDR3 length: 16 residues. Germline trimming cut 4 bases from V and 7 bases from J; bases unmatched to any gene: 9. Looked up from germline, CDR1 is LGHDT and CDR2 is YNNKEL (reference sequence).

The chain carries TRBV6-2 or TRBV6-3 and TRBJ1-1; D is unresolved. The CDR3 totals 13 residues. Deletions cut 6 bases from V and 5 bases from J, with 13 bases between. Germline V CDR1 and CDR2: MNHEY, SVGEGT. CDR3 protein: CASSEVLRTEAFF. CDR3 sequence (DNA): TGTGCCAGCAGCGAGGTTTTGAGGACTGAAGCTTTCTTT.

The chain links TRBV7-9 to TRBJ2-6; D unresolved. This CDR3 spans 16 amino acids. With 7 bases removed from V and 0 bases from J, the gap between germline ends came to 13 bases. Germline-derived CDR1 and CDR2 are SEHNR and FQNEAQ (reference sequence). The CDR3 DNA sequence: TGTGCCAGCACCAAACGATCCCGCTCTGGGGCCAACGTCCTGACTTTC. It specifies CASTKRSRSGANVLTF.

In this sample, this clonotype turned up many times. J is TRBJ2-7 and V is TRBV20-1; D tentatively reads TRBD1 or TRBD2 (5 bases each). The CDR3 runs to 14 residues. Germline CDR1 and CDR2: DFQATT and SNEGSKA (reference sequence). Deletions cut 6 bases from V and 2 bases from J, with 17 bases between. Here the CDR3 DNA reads TGCAGTGCAACGGACGGGGACGGGCCCTACGAGCAGTACTTC. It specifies CSATDGDGPYEQYF.

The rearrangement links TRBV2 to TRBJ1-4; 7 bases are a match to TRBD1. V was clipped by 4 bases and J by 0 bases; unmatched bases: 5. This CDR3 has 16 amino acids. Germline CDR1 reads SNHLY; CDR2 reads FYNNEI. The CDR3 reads CASSADRRATNEKLFF. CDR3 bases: TGTGCCAGCAGTGCGGACAGGAGGGCAACTAATGAAAAACTGTTTTTT.

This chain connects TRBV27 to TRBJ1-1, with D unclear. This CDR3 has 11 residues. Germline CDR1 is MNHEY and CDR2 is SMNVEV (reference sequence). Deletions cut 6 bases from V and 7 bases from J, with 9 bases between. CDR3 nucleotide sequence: TGTGCCAGCAGGTTGGCCCGTGAAGCTTTCTTT. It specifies CASRLAREAFF.

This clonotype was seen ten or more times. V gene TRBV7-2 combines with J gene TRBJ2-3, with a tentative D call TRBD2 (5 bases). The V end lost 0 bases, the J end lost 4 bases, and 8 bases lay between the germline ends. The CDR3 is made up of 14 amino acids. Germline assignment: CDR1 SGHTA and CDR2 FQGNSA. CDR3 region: CASSLAGVSDTQYF. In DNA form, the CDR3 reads TGTGCCAGCAGCTTAGCGGGAGTGTCAGATACGCAGTATTTT. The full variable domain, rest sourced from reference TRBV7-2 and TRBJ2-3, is GAGVSQSPSNKVTEKGKDVELRCDPISGHTALYWYRQSLGQGLEFLIYFQGNSAPDKSGLPSDRFSAERTGGSVSTLTIQRTQQEDSAVYLCASSLAGVSDTQYFGPGTRLTVL.

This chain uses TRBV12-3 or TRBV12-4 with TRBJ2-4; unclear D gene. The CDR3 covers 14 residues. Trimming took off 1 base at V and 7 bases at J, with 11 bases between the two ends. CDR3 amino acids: CASSLEIDRNIQYF. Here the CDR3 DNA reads TGTGCCAGCAGTTTAGAGATAGACCGTAACATTCAGTACTTC.